The 26 T cell receptor beta chains listed next were all sequenced from one sample in a study of blood T cells in healthy people across ages. The use of a sample-barcoded 5' primer and a J-beta primer mix characterized a second PCR of 7 to 11 cycles. A single record per CDR3 protein comes from TCRdb applying MiXCR to the 5' RACE reads. This table has approximately 1,100,000 distinct CDR3 sequences, 35% to 55% appearing once. The specimen sequenced was blood. The receptors derive from a woman aged 60-70 years in good health.

This clonotype was counted a few times. The chain employs TRBV7-2 and TRBJ2-1, with 7 bases fitting TRBD1. The V gene's germline CDR1 is SGHTA and CDR2 FQGNSA. V lost 4 bases, J lost 0 bases, and 3 bases stayed unmatched. This CDR3 is 15 amino acids long. The CDR3 sequence: CASSSDRSSYNEQFF. For the CDR3, the DNA is TGTGCCAGCAGCTCGGACAGGAGCTCCTACAATGAGCAGTTCTTC.

This clonotype showed up just a few times. The chain combines TRBV12-5 with TRBJ2-1, with TRBD2 matching over 8 bases. V lost 0 bases and J lost 9; bases outside the gene matches: 13. Germline values: CDR1 LGHNT, CDR2 FRNRAP. The CDR3 is 17 residues long. The DNA of the CDR3 is TGTGCTAGTGGTTTGGTTGGGGTGGGACTAGGTAGGGGTGAGCAGTTCTTC. Translating gives CASGLVGVGLGRGEQFF.

The genes are TRBV4-1 and TRBJ2-4; D unresolved. The J call may be faulty, since TRBJ2-7 better matches the DNA end. Germline loops: CDR1 MGHRA, CDR2 YSYEKL. This CDR3 region has 15 residues. As DNA, the CDR3 is TGCGCCAGCAGCGCCGACCGACAACCAAGCTACGAGCAGTACTTC. Protein: CASSADRQPSYEQYF.

The rearrangement joins TRBV2 to TRBJ1-5, with a possible D match to TRBD1 (5 bases). The CDR3 consists of 14 residues. Trimming cost V 1 base and J 4 bases, with 8 bases left between them. Germline loops: CDR1 SNHLY, CDR2 FYNNEI. The CDR3 bases are TGTGCCAGCAGTGAAGGACAGATTAATCAGCCCCAGCATTTT. Translated: CASSEGQINQPQHF.

This clonotype was counted a few times. This rearrangement joins TRBV21-1 to TRBJ2-1; no check of the table's D call, TRBD1, against the DNA was made. TRBV21-1 is marked as a pseudogene. The CDR3 has 16 amino acids. This chain's CDR3 is CASSGRGQIAYNEQFF. CDR3 nucleotide sequence: TGTGCCAGCAGCGGGAGGGGACAGATTGCCTACAATGAGCAGTTCTTC.

V gene TRBV20-1 combines with J gene TRBJ1-6; unclear D gene. Germline V CDR1 and CDR2: DFQATT, SNEGSKA (reference sequence). The CDR3 sequence is 14 residues long. Trimming took 6 bases from V and 7 from J, leaving 16 bases between them. The CDR3 DNA follows: TGCAGTGCCGATATCGGGCCCACGAATTCACCCCTCCACTTT. This encodes CSADIGPTNSPLHF.

The chain is built from TRBV7-9 and TRBJ2-1, with a tentative D call TRBD1 (6 bases). The CDR3 totals 13 residues. Germline V gene data show CDR1 as SEHNR and CDR2 as FQNEAQ (reference sequence). The ends were cut back, 9 bases at V and 3 bases at J, with 12 bases in the middle. The CDR3 loop reads CARTGTNYNEQFF. The CDR3, as DNA: TGTGCCAGGACCGGGACAAACTACAATGAGCAGTTCTTC.

The rearrangement links TRBV28 to TRBJ2-7; D unresolved. Germline V CDR1 and CDR2: MDHEN, SYDVKM. CDR3 length: 12 amino acids. V shed 7 bases and J shed 0 bases, with 7 bases lying between them. CDR3 protein: CASNRDSYEQYF. CDR3 coding DNA: TGTGCCAGCAACAGAGACTCCTACGAGCAGTACTTC.

This clonotype showed up just a few times. The J gene is TRBJ2-5, the V gene TRBV27; 9 bases map to TRBD1. Germline CDR1 MNHEY, CDR2 SMNVEV (reference sequence). The CDR3 runs 16 residues. Trimming at V came to 5 bases and at J to 2 bases, leaving 9 bases not matched to a gene. CDR3 nucleotide sequence: TGTGCCAGCAGTCCACACTCGACAGGGGGGCAAGAGACCCAGTACTTC. This gives the protein CASSPHSTGGQETQYF.

V gene TRBV5-1 combines with J gene TRBJ2-1, with TRBD1 identical over 7 bases. With V trimmed by 3 bases and J by 3 bases, 9 bases remained unmatched. This CDR3 comprises 16 residues. CDR1 is SGHRS and CDR2 is YFSETQ in the germline V gene. The CDR3 DNA sequence: TGCGCCAGCAGCTCCCTTTCAGGGGGAAACTACAATGAGCAGTTCTTC. This translates into CASSSLSGGNYNEQFF. Looking up the rest from reference TRBV5-1 and TRBJ2-1 gives the full variable domain: KAGVTQTPRYLIKTRGQQVTLSCSPISGHRSVSWYQQTPGQGLQFLFEYFSETQRNKGNFPGRFSGRQFSNSRSEMNVSTLELGDSALYLCASSSLSGGNYNEQFFGPGTRLTVL.

This chain uses TRBV15 with TRBJ2-4; D ambiguous. The J call may be wrong; the DNA end is better matched by TRBJ2-7. This CDR3 contains 13 residues. CDR1 is LNHNV, CDR2 YYDKDF, per germline (reference sequence). Here the CDR3 DNA reads TGTGCCACCAAGGAACGGCGCTGGGGCGAGCAGTACTTC. Translation: CATKERRWGEQYF.

This clonotype was observed at least ten times. J is TRBJ2-1 and V is TRBV9, with D possibly TRBD2 on 5 matching bases. With 0 bases removed from V and 1 base from J, the gap between germline ends came to 8 bases. This CDR3 region has 15 residues. CDR1 and CDR2 (germline): SGDLS, YYNGEE. Here the CDR3 DNA reads TGTGCCAGCAGCGTAGGTGGAGGATCCTACAATGAGCAGTTCTTC. This codes for CASSVGGGSYNEQFF.

V is TRBV28 and J is TRBJ2-5; TRBD2 agrees at 8 bases. The CDR3 totals 17 residues. The germline gives CDR1 MDHEN, CDR2 SYDVKM. V lost 3 bases and J lost 11; bases outside the gene matches: 20. The CDR3 DNA sequence: TGTGCCAGCAGTTTCCGATACGGTAGCGGGATTCTCAATGAGCAGTACTTC. It encodes CASSFRYGSGILNEQYF.

This clonotype was recorded a few times. The J gene is TRBJ1-1, the V gene TRBV11-3, with D possibly being TRBD1 (5 bases). Germline loops: CDR1 SGHNT, CDR2 YENEEA. The germline V and J ends were trimmed by 8 bases and 3 bases, with 13 bases remaining between them. This CDR3 comprises 13 residues. The CDR3 DNA sequence: TGTGCCAGCGGAGGAGCGGGGGACACTGAAGCTTTCTTT. It translates to CASGGAGDTEAFF.

This chain connects TRBV6-1 to TRBJ2-7, with D possibly matching TRBD2 (6 bases). Germline V gene data show CDR1 as MNHNS and CDR2 as SASEGT. This CDR3 has 14 amino acids. Trimming left V 4 bases short and J 0 bases short, with 10 bases between. CDR3 DNA sequence: TGTGCCAGCAGTGGACTAGGTGGCTCCTACGAGCAGTACTTC. Translation gives CASSGLGGSYEQYF.

This chain uses TRBV29-1 with TRBJ2-3; TRBD2 matches 8 bases. The CDR3 is 16 amino acids. Per the germline V gene, CDR1 is SQVTM and CDR2 is ANQGSEA. The V segment lost 1 base and the J segment 4 bases; nucleotides outside the gene matches: 10. The CDR3 DNA follows: TGCAGCGTTGAAGCCATGGGACTAGTCGGGCCAGATACGCAGTATTTT. This encodes CSVEAMGLVGPDTQYF.

The V and J genes are TRBV10-3 and TRBJ2-1; 7 nucleotides align to TRBD1. The CDR3 runs 15 residues. V lost 2 bases to trimming and J lost 5 bases; unmatched junction nucleotides: 6. Germline assignment: CDR1 ENHRY and CDR2 SYGVKD. In nucleotides, the CDR3 is TGTGCCATCAGTGAGGCTGGGACAGCCAACAATGAGCAGTTCTTC. Protein: CAISEAGTANNEQFF.

The chain's CDR3 is CASSLGMAGGYEQYF. In DNA form, the CDR3 reads TGTGCCAGCAGTTTAGGCATGGCGGGAGGGTACGAGCAGTACTTC. V usage is TRBV12-3 or TRBV12-4 and J usage is TRBJ2-7, with 9 bases that match TRBD2. This CDR3 is built from 15 residues. After removal of 1 base from V and 4 bases from J, the junction contained 5 bases not matched to a gene.

The chain carries TRBV7-2 and TRBJ2-1, with 8 bases that match TRBD2. CDR3 size: 15 residues. Germline V gene lookup returns CDR1 SGHTA and CDR2 FQGNSA. V shed 0 bases, J shed 3 bases, and the junction held 1 base outside the gene matches. CDR3 coding DNA: TGTGCCAGCAGCTTAGCCGGGAGGGTCTACAATGAGCAGTTCTTC. This codes for CASSLAGRVYNEQFF.

In its sample, this clonotype was seen a few times. J is TRBJ2-1 and V is TRBV2; TRBD1 agrees at 8 bases. V was pared by 4 bases and J by 8 bases, with 1 base of the junction left unmatched. Germline V gene sequence: CDR1 SNHLY, CDR2 FYNNEI. This CDR3 spans 12 amino acids. CDR3 nucleotides: TGTGCCAGCAGTGGGACAGGGTATGAGCAGTTCTTC. It translates to CASSGTGYEQFF.

This rearrangement joins TRBV20-1 to TRBJ2-7; perhaps D is TRBD1 or TRBD2 (7 bases each). Germline V gives CDR1 DFQATT, CDR2 SNEGSKA (reference sequence). V lost 4 bases to trimming and J lost 4 bases, with 29 bases between them. The CDR3 is 18 amino acids. Here the CDR3 DNA reads TGCAGTGCTACTCTTACCGACAGGGACTACCGGGAGTGGTACGAGCAGTACTTC. Residues: CSATLTDRDYREWYEQYF.

This clonotype was observed a handful of times. The rearrangement uses TRBV29-1 and TRBJ1-2; D possibly corresponds to TRBD1 (6 bases). The V end lost 6 bases, the J end lost 6 bases, and 14 bases lay between the germline ends. The CDR3 totals 12 residues. Germline V gives CDR1 SQVTM, CDR2 ANQGSEA. Here the CDR3 reads CSVVGGPNGYTF. The DNA for the CDR3 is TGCAGCGTGGTAGGGGGGCCAAATGGCTACACCTTC.

The DNA for the CDR3 is TGTGCCACCAGCAGACAGACATCCTACAATGAGCAGTTCTTC. Translation: CATSRQTSYNEQFF. The chain carries TRBV15 and TRBJ2-1; D gene ambiguous. Germline V gene lookup returns CDR1 LNHNV and CDR2 YYDKDF (reference sequence). Trimming left V 2 bases short and J 1 base short, with 6 bases between. CDR3 length equals 14 residues.

V and J are TRBV6-5 and TRBJ2-1; possible D gene TRBD2, 5 bases. Trimming shortened V by 0 bases and J by 13 bases, and 13 bases separated the two germline ends. The CDR3 totals 13 residues. The germline V gene encodes CDR1 MNHEY and CDR2 SVGAGI. CDR3 DNA: TGTGCCAGCAGTTACTCGAGCGGAGAGACCCAGTTCTTC. Translating it yields CASSYSSGETQFF.

The rearrangement uses TRBV3-1 and TRBJ2-1, with D perhaps matching TRBD1 or TRBD2 (6 bases each). V was shortened by 4 bases and J by 6 bases, with 19 bases between the two germline ends. The germline CDR1 and CDR2 sequences are LGHDT and YNNKEL (reference sequence). CDR3 length: 16 residues. CDR3 sequence (DNA): TGTGCCAGCAGCCCTAGAGGGGGACTCGTTTTCAATGAGCAGTTCTTC. Its protein is CASSPRGGLVFNEQFF.

This clonotype appeared a few times. The rearrangement links TRBV9 to TRBJ2-3, with 9 bases aligning to TRBD2. Unmatched junction bases numbered 8, after V lost 3 bases and J lost 6 bases. This CDR3 has 15 residues. Germline CDR1 is SGDLS and CDR2 is YYNGEE. CDR3 nucleotides: TGTGCCAGCAGCGGGACTAGCGCACCCGGGGATACGCAGTATTTT. This translates into CASSGTSAPGDTQYF.